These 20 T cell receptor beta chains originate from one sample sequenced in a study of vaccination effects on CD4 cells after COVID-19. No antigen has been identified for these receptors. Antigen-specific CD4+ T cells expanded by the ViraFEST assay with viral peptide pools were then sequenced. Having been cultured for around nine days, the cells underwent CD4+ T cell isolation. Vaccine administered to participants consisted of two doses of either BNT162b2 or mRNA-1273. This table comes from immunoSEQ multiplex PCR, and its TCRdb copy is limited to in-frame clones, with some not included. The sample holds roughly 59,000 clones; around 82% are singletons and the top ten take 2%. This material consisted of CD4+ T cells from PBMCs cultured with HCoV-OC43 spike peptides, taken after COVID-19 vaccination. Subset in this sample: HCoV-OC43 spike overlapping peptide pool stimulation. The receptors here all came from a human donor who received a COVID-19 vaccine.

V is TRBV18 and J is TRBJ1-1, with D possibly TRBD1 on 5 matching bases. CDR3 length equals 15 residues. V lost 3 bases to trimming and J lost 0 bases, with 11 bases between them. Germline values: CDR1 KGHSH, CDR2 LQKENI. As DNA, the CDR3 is TGTGCCAGCTCACCTCAGGGACGGATGAACACTGAAGCTTTCTTT. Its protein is CASSPQGRMNTEAFF.

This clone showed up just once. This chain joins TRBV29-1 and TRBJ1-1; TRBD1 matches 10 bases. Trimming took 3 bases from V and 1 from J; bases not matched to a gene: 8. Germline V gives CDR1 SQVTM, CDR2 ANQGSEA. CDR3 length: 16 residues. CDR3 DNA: TGCAGCGTTGATGGACAGGGGGGTTTAGGGAACACTGAAGCTTTCTTT. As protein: CSVDGQGGLGNTEAFF.

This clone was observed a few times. The CDR3 loop reads CAISGKQGDEQFF. The CDR3 region has the DNA TGTGCCATCAGTGGTAAACAGGGAGACGAGCAGTTCTTC. The V gene is TRBV10-3, the J gene TRBJ2-1; tentatively, D is TRBD1 (6 bases). V gave up 4 bases and J gave up 10 bases, with 14 bases separating them. Germline CDR1 is ENHRY and CDR2 is SYGVKD. The CDR3 sequence is 13 residues long.

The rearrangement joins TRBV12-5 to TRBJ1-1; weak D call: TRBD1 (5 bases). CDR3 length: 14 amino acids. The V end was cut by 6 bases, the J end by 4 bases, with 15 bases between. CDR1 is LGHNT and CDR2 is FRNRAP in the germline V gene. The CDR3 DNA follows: TGTGCTAGTGGAAGGCAGGGTGGGGGCACTGAAGCTTTCTTT. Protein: CASGRQGGGTEAFF.

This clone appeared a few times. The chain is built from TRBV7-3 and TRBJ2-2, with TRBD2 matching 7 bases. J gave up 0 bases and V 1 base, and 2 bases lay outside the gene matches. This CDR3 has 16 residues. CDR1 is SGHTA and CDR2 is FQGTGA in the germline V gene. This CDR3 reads CASSLMGGSNTGELFF. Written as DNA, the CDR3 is TGTGCCAGCAGCTTAATGGGGGGGTCGAACACCGGGGAGCTGTTTTTT.

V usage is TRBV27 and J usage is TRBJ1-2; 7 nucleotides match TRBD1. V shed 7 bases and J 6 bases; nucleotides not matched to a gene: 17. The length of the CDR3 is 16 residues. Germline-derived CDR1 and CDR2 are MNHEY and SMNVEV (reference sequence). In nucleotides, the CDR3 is TGTGCCAGCAACCCTTGGGGTCCCAGGGGGGAGGATGGCTACACCTTC. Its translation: CASNPWGPRGEDGYTF.

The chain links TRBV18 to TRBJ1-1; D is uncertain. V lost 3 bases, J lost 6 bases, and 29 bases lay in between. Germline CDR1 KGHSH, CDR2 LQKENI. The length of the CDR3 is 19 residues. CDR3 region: CASSPPYSQGVGPGAEAFF. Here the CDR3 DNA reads TGTGCCAGCTCACCGCCGTATTCCCAAGGAGTGGGCCCCGGGGCTGAAGCTTTCTTT. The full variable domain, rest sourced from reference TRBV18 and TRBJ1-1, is NAGVMQNPRHLVRRRGQEARLRCSPMKGHSHVYWYRQLPEEGLKFMVYLQKENIIDESGMPKERFSAEFPKEGPSILRIQQVVRGDSAAYFCASSPPYSQGVGPGAEAFFGQGTRLTVV.

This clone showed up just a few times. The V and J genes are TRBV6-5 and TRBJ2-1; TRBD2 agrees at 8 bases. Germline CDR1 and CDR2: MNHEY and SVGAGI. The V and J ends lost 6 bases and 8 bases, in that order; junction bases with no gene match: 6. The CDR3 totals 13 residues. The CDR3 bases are TGTGCCAGCAGGGCTAGCGGGCTGGATGAGCAGTTCTTC. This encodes CASRASGLDEQFF.

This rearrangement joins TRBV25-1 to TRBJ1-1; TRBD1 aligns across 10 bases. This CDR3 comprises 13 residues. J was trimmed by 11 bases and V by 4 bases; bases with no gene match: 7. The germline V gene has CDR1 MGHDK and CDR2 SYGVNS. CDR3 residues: CASSAIGQGDAFF. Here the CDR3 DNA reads TGTGCCAGCAGTGCGATTGGACAGGGGGACGCTTTCTTT.

CDR3 in DNA: TGCGCCAGCAGCTTGGCCGGGCTTAAGGATGGCTACACCTTC. Residues: CASSLAGLKDGYTF. The chain combines TRBV5-1 with TRBJ1-2, with D hard to call. V gave up 0 bases and J gave up 6 bases, with 12 bases separating them. The germline V gene has CDR1 SGHRS and CDR2 YFSETQ. This CDR3 comprises 14 residues.

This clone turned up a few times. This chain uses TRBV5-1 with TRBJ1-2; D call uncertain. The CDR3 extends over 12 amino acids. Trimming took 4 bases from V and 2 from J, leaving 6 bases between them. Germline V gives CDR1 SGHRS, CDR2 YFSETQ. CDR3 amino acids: CASSRENYGYTF. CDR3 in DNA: TGCGCCAGCAGCCGCGAGAACTATGGCTACACCTTC. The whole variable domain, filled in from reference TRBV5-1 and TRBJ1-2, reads KAGVTQTPRYLIKTRGQQVTLSCSPISGHRSVSWYQQTPGQGLQFLFEYFSETQRNKGNFPGRFSGRQFSNSRSEMNVSTLELGDSALYLCASSRENYGYTFGSGTRLTVV.

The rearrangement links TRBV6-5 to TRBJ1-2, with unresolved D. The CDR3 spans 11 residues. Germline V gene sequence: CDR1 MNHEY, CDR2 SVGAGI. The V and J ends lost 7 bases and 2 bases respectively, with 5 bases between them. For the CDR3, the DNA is TGTGCCAGCACCAGCAACTATGGCTACACCTTC. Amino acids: CASTSNYGYTF.

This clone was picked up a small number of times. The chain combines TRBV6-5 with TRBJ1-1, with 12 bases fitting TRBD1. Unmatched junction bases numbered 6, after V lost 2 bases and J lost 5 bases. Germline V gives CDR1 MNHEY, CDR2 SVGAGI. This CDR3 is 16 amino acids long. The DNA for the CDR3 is TGTGCCAGCAGTTACACGGGACAGGGGGCCAGAACTGAAGCTTTCTTT. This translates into CASSYTGQGARTEAFF.

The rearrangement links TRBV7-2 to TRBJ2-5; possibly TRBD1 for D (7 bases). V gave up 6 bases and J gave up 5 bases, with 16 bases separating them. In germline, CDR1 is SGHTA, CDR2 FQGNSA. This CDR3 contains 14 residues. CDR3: CASSSGGRAETQYF. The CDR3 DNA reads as TGTGCCAGCAGTTCAGGGGGGCGTGCGGAGACCCAGTACTTC. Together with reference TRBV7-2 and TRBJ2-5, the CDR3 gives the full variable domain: GAGVSQSPSNKVTEKGKDVELRCDPISGHTALYWYRQSLGQGLEFLIYFQGNSAPDKSGLPSDRFSAERTGGSVSTLTIQRTQQEDSAVYLCASSSGGRAETQYFGPGTRLLVL.

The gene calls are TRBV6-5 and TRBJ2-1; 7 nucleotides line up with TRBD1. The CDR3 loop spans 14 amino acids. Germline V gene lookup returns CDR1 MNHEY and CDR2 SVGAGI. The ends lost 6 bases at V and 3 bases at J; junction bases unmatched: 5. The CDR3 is CASSGTVSYNEQFF. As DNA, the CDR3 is TGTGCCAGCAGCGGGACAGTAAGCTACAATGAGCAGTTCTTC.

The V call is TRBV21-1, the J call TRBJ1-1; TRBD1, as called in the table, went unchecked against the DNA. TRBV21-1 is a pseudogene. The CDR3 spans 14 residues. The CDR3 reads CASSRNRGTTEAFF. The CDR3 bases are TGTGCCAGCAGCCGAAACAGGGGGACCACTGAAGCTTTCTTT.

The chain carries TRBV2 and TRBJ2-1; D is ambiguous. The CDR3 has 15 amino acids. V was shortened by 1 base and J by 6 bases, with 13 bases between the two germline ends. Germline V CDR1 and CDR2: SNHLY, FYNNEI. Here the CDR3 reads CASSEGSSSSNEQFF. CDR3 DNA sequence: TGTGCCAGCAGTGAAGGGTCGAGCAGCTCCAATGAGCAGTTCTTC.

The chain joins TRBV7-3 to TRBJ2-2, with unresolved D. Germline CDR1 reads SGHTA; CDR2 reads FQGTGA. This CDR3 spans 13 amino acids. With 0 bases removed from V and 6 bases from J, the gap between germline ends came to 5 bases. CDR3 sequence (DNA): TGTGCCAGCAGCTTAACGGCCCCCGGGGAGCTGTTTTTT. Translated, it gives CASSLTAPGELFF.

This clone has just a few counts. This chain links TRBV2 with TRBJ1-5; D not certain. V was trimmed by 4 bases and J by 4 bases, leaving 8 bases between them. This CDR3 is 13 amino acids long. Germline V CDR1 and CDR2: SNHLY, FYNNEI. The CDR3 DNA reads TGTGCCAGCAGTGTGGGAGGGAATCAGCCCCAGCATTTT. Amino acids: CASSVGGNQPQHF.

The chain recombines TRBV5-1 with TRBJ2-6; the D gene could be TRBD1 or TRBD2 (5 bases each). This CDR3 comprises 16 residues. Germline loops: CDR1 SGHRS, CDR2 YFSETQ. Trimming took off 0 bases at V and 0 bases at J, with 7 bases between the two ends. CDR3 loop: CASSLGGVSGANVLTF. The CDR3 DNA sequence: TGCGCCAGCAGCTTGGGAGGGGTCTCTGGGGCCAACGTCCTGACTTTC.